These 32 T cell receptor beta chains came from one sample sequenced in a study of shared clonotypes between healthy human individuals. Method: immunoSEQ multiplex PCR; TCRdb's copy keeps in-frame clones and lacks some. Of approximately 2,000,000 clones listed, around 90% are singletons. The sequenced sample was naive CD4+ T cells from PBMCs. The subset was: CD45RA+ positively selected. The source of these receptors is a man younger than 35 in good health. Some clones in this sample may be carry-over from other donors' samples.

The chain joins TRBV10-3 to TRBJ2-2, with TRBD2 matching 14 bases. The CDR3 spans 17 residues. The junction had 8 bases not matched to a gene; V was cut back by 6 bases and J by 5 bases. CDR1 and CDR2 from the germline V gene are ENHRY and SYGVKD. Here the CDR3 reads CAIRTSGRAGGTGELFF. CDR3 coding DNA: TGTGCCATCAGGACTAGCGGGAGGGCCGGGGGGACCGGGGAGCTGTTTTTT.

The chain recombines TRBV4-1 with TRBJ1-5; a weak D match, TRBD1 (5 bases). From germline, CDR1 is MGHRA and CDR2 YSYEKL. This CDR3 comprises 16 residues. Trimming cost V 4 bases and J 4 bases, with 17 bases left between them. CDR3 amino acids: CASSPHNGGGNQPQHF. The CDR3 bases are TGCGCCAGCAGCCCTCATAACGGGGGTGGGAATCAGCCCCAGCATTTT.

DNA for the CDR3: TGTGCCATCAGTGAGTCAAGGGGAGGCGATGAGCAGTTCTTC. It specifies CAISESRGGDEQFF. The rearrangement joins TRBV10-3 to TRBJ2-1; D might be TRBD2 (6 bases). Germline assignment: CDR1 ENHRY and CDR2 SYGVKD. Trimming shortened V by 0 bases and J by 8 bases, and 11 bases separated the two germline ends. The CDR3 loop spans 14 amino acids.

V gene TRBV6-5 combines with J gene TRBJ1-2, with TRBD1 as a possible D gene (6 bases). The CDR3 contains 14 residues. The V gene lost 2 bases and the J gene lost 8 bases, with 15 bases spanning the gap. CDR1 MNHEY and CDR2 SVGAGI come from the germline V gene. The CDR3 coding sequence is TGTGCCAGCAGTTACCGCGGGGGGGCGGACGGCTACACCTTC. Its translation is CASSYRGGADGYTF.

This sequence joins TRBV5-5 and TRBJ1-5, with D possibly matching TRBD1 (5 bases). V was clipped by 2 bases and J by 2 bases, with 8 bases between them. CDR1 SGHKS and CDR2 YYEKEE come from the germline V gene (reference sequence). The CDR3 loop spans 14 amino acids. The CDR3 DNA reads as TGTGCCAGCAGCTTTGACAGTCGCAATCAGCCCCAGCATTTT. It is translated as CASSFDSRNQPQHF.

J is TRBJ1-5 and V is TRBV6-5; D not resolved. Trimming took 2 bases from V and 8 from J, leaving 10 bases between them. The CDR3 contains 13 residues. The germline CDR1 and CDR2 sequences are MNHEY and SVGAGI. CDR3: CASSYGVWEPQHF. The CDR3 DNA reads TGTGCCAGCAGTTACGGGGTTTGGGAGCCCCAGCATTTT.

The chain couples TRBV7-3 to TRBJ2-7; possible D gene TRBD1, 5 bases. There are 15 residues in the CDR3. The V gene's germline CDR1 is SGHTA and CDR2 FQGTGA. Trimming removed 5 bases at V and 2 bases at J, with 16 bases between. The DNA for the CDR3 is TGTGCCAGCAGCACCAGACAGAGCTTCACCTACGAGCAGTACTTC. Amino acid sequence: CASSTRQSFTYEQYF. Full variable domain (outside the CDR3, taken from reference TRBV7-3 and TRBJ2-7): GAGVSQTPSNKVTEKGKYVELRCDPISGHTALYWYRQSLGQGPEFLIYFQGTGAADDSGLPNDRFFAVRPEGSVSTLKIQRTERGDSAVYLCASSTRQSFTYEQYFGPGTRLTVT.

Notes on this clone: One end of the junction is discordant with germline, which a read error may explain. V and J are TRBV6-6 and TRBJ2-1; TRBD1 matches at 9 bases. CDR1 is MNHNY, CDR2 SVGAGI, per germline (reference sequence). The CDR3 totals 10 residues. CDR3 region: CASGRDRVIF. CDR3 coding DNA: TGTGCCAGCGGCAGGGACAGGGTAATCTTC.

This chain connects TRBV19 to TRBJ2-2; no clear D. The germline CDR1 and CDR2 sequences are LNHDA and SQIVND (reference sequence). The CDR3 sequence is 15 residues long. The ends were cut back, 3 bases at V and 1 base at J, with 9 bases in the middle. As DNA, the CDR3 is TGTGCCAGTAGTATTCAGGTCCTGAACACCGGGGAGCTGTTTTTT. It codes for CASSIQVLNTGELFF.

The gene calls are TRBV7-2 and TRBJ2-7; 10 bases map to TRBD2. Germline trimming cut 5 bases from V and 3 bases from J; bases unmatched to any gene: 7. The CDR3 runs 15 residues. Germline-derived CDR1 and CDR2 are SGHTA and FQGNSA. This CDR3 reads CASSLGLAEYYEQYF. In DNA form, the CDR3 reads TGTGCCAGCAGCCTAGGACTAGCGGAATACTACGAGCAGTACTTC.

Details on this clone: The same CDR3 can be traced to other DNA sequences in this sample. V gene TRBV18 combines with J gene TRBJ2-3; no clear D gene. CDR3 size: 11 residues. Germline CDR1 is KGHSH and CDR2 is LQKENI. The germline V and J ends were trimmed by 2 bases and 6 bases, with 3 bases remaining between them. In DNA form, the CDR3 reads TGTGCCAGCTCACCAGCGGATACGCAGTATTTT. Translating it yields CASSPADTQYF.

The chain joins TRBV29-1 to TRBJ2-3; TRBD2 matches 7 bases. From germline, CDR1 is SQVTM and CDR2 ANQGSEA. This CDR3 spans 15 amino acids. With 6 bases clipped from V and 4 bases from J, the junction kept 13 bases outside the gene matches. CDR3 coding DNA: TGCAGCGTGGGGATGAGGGAGGGGTCTCCAGATACGCAGTATTTT. Its translation: CSVGMREGSPDTQYF.

This sequence joins TRBV19 and TRBJ2-7; 8 bases align to TRBD2. This CDR3 region has 18 residues. CDR1 is LNHDA, CDR2 SQIVND, per germline (reference sequence). Germline trimming cut 5 bases from V and 0 bases from J; bases unmatched to any gene: 15. The CDR3 coding sequence is TGTGCCAGTAGTCCCCGGGGTAGCGGGACCGGTAGCTCCTACGAGCAGTACTTC. This gives the protein CASSPRGSGTGSSYEQYF.

The gene calls are TRBV6-6 and TRBJ2-2, with a tentative D call TRBD2 (6 bases). This CDR3 has 16 amino acids. Trimming removed 5 bases at V and 2 bases at J, with 15 bases between. Germline lookup yields CDR1 MNHNY and CDR2 SVGAGI (reference sequence). The CDR3: CASSTGPGLNTGELFF. CDR3 coding DNA: TGTGCCAGCAGTACCGGACCGGGACTCAACACCGGGGAGCTGTTTTTT.

The chain uses TRBV6-5 and TRBJ1-2; the D gene is possibly TRBD1 (5 bases). Trimming took off 0 bases at V and 4 bases at J, with 12 bases between the two ends. Germline V gene data show CDR1 as MNHEY and CDR2 as SVGAGI. CDR3 length: 15 amino acids. The CDR3 is CASSYSTAQSYGYTF. CDR3 coding DNA: TGTGCCAGCAGTTACTCGACAGCACAAAGCTATGGCTACACCTTC.

The chain employs TRBV14 and TRBJ2-7; D unresolved. The ends were cut back, 5 bases at V and 2 bases at J, with 16 bases in the middle. This CDR3 has 15 residues. Germline-derived CDR1 and CDR2 are SGHDN and FVKESK. CDR3 sequence reads: CASSTLISPPYEQYF. The CDR3 coding sequence is TGTGCCAGCAGCACCCTAATATCACCCCCCTACGAGCAGTACTTC.

The chain carries TRBV13 and TRBJ1-1, with a weak D call TRBD1 (5 bases). The CDR3 totals 12 residues. Germline CDR1 and CDR2: PRHDT and FYEKMQ (reference sequence). V was cut by 1 base and J by 9 bases, with 9 bases left in between. The CDR3 nucleotides are TGTGCCAGCAGCTTAGTGGCAGGGCAAGCTTTCTTT. Amino acid sequence: CASSLVAGQAFF.

V gene TRBV11-3 combines with J gene TRBJ2-1; D remains ambiguous. This CDR3 region has 12 residues. V shed 1 base and J shed 7 bases, with 5 bases lying between them. Germline V CDR1 and CDR2: SGHNT, YENEEA. The CDR3 DNA is TGTGCCAGCAGCTTAGCTGCTAATGAGCAGTTCTTC. This encodes CASSLAANEQFF.

J is TRBJ2-5 and V is TRBV9; D not certain. From germline, CDR1 is SGDLS and CDR2 YYNGEE. CDR3 length: 14 amino acids. The ends were cut back, 0 bases at V and 4 bases at J, with 10 bases in the middle. The CDR3 sequence: CASSVAAIRETQYF. In DNA, the CDR3 is TGTGCCAGCAGCGTAGCGGCCATTCGAGAGACCCAGTACTTC.

This clone came up once. The sample contains more than one DNA sequence encoding this CDR3. V usage is TRBV2 and J usage is TRBJ1-1; D remains unclear. The length of the CDR3 is 13 residues. V shed 6 bases and J shed 2 bases, with 10 bases lying between them. The germline V gene encodes CDR1 SNHLY and CDR2 FYNNEI. The CDR3: CASRKETNTEAFF. The CDR3 DNA is TGTGCCAGCAGAAAGGAGACAAACACTGAAGCTTTCTTT.

CDR3 bases: TGCGCCAGCAGCCGGACAGTAGAAGAGACCCAGTACTTC. Translation: CASSRTVEETQYF. This chain uses TRBV5-1 with TRBJ2-5, with a possible D match to TRBD1 (6 bases). V was pared by 4 bases and J by 3 bases, with 10 bases between. Looked up from germline, CDR1 is SGHRS and CDR2 is YFSETQ. This CDR3 comprises 13 residues.

CDR3 DNA sequence: TGTGCCAGCGGATTGCCCACAGGGGGCTTCGGAAACACCATATATTTT. This encodes CASGLPTGGFGNTIYF. V is TRBV7-9 and J is TRBJ1-3; 9 nucleotides align to TRBD1. This CDR3 has 16 residues. CDR1 and CDR2 from the germline V gene are SEHNR and FQNEAQ (reference sequence). Trimming removed 8 bases from V and 4 bases from J; junction bases left unmatched: 12.

The V and J genes are TRBV28 and TRBJ2-7; 9 bases agree with TRBD1. J gave up 4 bases and V 6 bases, and 7 bases lay outside the gene matches. This CDR3 spans 14 amino acids. Germline V gives CDR1 MDHEN, CDR2 SYDVKM. CDR3 sequence: CASRGWDREYEQYF. DNA for the CDR3: TGTGCCAGCAGGGGGTGGGACAGGGAATACGAGCAGTACTTC. Complete variable domain (other parts from reference TRBV28 and TRBJ2-7): DVKVTQSSRYLVKRTGEKVFLECVQDMDHENMFWYRQDPGLGLRLIYFSYDVKMKEKGDIPEGYSVSREKKERFSLILESASTNQTSMYLCASRGWDREYEQYFGPGTRLTVT.

The V and J genes are TRBV10-3 and TRBJ2-7, with 8 bases matching TRBD1. The J segment lost 0 bases and the V segment lost 6 bases, leaving 7 bases of the junction unmatched. CDR1 and CDR2 from the germline V gene are ENHRY and SYGVKD. The CDR3 spans 15 residues. The CDR3 loop reads CAIRNRDRTSYEQYF. The CDR3 region has the DNA TGTGCCATCAGAAACCGGGACAGGACCTCCTACGAGCAGTACTTC.

Written as DNA, the CDR3 is TGTGCCAGCAGCCCCCAATCCGTCTATGGCTACACCTTC. It yields the protein CASSPQSVYGYTF. V and J are TRBV25-1 and TRBJ1-2; D is uncertain. Trimming shortened V by 6 bases and J by 4 bases, and 12 bases separated the two germline ends. Germline CDR1 MGHDK, CDR2 SYGVNS. The CDR3 spans 13 residues.

The rearrangement links TRBV4-1 to TRBJ2-3, with 8 bases aligning to TRBD2. V was clipped by 11 bases and J by 4 bases; unmatched bases: 8. The V gene's germline CDR1 is MGHRA and CDR2 YSYEKL. This CDR3 spans 13 amino acids. The CDR3 coding sequence is TGCGCCTATAGCATAGCGGGACCAGATACGCAGTATTTT. Amino acid sequence: CAYSIAGPDTQYF.

The chain couples TRBV5-1 to TRBJ2-7, with D perhaps TRBD2 (5 bases). Germline CDR1 and CDR2: SGHRS and YFSETQ. The V end was cut by 0 bases, the J end by 5 bases, with 9 bases between. This CDR3 spans 13 amino acids. The CDR3 loop reads CASSLGSRDEQYF. In DNA, the CDR3 is TGCGCCAGCAGCTTGGGGTCGCGGGACGAGCAGTACTTC.

As for this clone: Other nucleotide sequences from this sample produce the same CDR3. The CDR3 bases are TGTGCCAGCTCACCGCCGTCTGGGGCCAACGTCCTGACTTTC. Encoded protein: CASSPPSGANVLTF. This chain connects TRBV18 to TRBJ2-6; D not certain. V gave up 3 bases and J gave up 1 base, with 4 bases separating them. CDR1 is KGHSH and CDR2 is LQKENI in the germline V gene. The CDR3 totals 14 residues.

Concerning this clone: This sample also contains other DNA sequences that code for the same CDR3. V and J are TRBV5-4 and TRBJ2-5; D is uncertain. The germline V and J ends were trimmed by 0 bases and 3 bases, with 6 bases remaining between them. This CDR3 has 13 residues. CDR1 SGHNT and CDR2 YYREEE come from the germline V gene (reference sequence). CDR3 sequence: CASSLGPEETQYF. CDR3 DNA sequence: TGTGCCAGCAGCTTGGGGCCTGAAGAGACCCAGTACTTC.

The rearrangement uses TRBV27 and TRBJ2-7, with a weak D call TRBD2 (5 bases). The germline gives CDR1 MNHEY, CDR2 SMNVEV (reference sequence). V was clipped by 6 bases and J by 7 bases, with 19 bases between them. The CDR3 spans 14 residues. CDR3 bases: TGTGCCAGCAGCGAGCGGAGGAACGGCTTGGAGCAGTACTTC. Its protein product is CASSERRNGLEQYF.

The chain recombines TRBV7-3 with TRBJ2-2; 8 bases are a match to TRBD1. The V and J ends lost 6 bases and 4 bases, in that order; junction bases with no gene match: 4. Germline V gene data show CDR1 as SGHTA and CDR2 as FQGTGA. The CDR3 consists of 14 residues. The CDR3 loop reads CASRQGARTGELFF. The CDR3 coding sequence is TGTGCCAGCAGGCAGGGGGCGCGCACCGGGGAGCTGTTTTTT. Using reference TRBV7-3 and TRBJ2-2 for the parts outside the CDR3, the full variable domain is GAGVSQTPSNKVTEKGKYVELRCDPISGHTALYWYRQSLGQGPEFLIYFQGTGAADDSGLPNDRFFAVRPEGSVSTLKIQRTERGDSAVYLCASRQGARTGELFFGEGSRLTVL.

V and J are TRBV4-2 and TRBJ2-6; 10 bases line up with TRBD2. CDR1 and CDR2 (germline): LGHNA, YNFKEQ. V trimming: 1 base; J trimming: 0 bases; junction bases outside the gene matches: 3. The length of the CDR3 is 18 residues. The CDR3 DNA reads as TGTGCCAGCAGCCAAGGCAGCGGGAGGGGCTCTGGGGCCAACGTCCTGACTTTC. This sequence encodes CASSQGSGRGSGANVLTF.